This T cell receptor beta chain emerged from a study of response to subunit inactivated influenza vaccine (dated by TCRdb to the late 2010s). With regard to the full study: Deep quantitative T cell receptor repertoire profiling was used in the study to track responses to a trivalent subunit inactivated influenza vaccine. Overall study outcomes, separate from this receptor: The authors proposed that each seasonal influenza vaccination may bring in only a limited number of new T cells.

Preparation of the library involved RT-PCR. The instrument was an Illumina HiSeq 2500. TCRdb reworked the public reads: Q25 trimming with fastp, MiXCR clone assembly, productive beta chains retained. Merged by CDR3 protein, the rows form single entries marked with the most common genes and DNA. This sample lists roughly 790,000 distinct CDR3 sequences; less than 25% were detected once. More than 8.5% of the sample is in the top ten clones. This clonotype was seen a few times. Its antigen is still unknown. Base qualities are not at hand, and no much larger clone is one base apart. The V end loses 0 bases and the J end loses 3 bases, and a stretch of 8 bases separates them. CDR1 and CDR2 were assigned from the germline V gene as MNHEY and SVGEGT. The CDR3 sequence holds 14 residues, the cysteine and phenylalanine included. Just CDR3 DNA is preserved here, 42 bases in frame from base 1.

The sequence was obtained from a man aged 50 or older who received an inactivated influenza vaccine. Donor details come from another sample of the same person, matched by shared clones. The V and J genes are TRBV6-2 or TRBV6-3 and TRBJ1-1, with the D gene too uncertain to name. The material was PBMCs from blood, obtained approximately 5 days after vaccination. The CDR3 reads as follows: CASSYSLRYTEAFF. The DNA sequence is TGTGCCAGCAGTTACTCATTAAGGTACACTGAAGCTTTCTTT.